Below, one T cell receptor (beta chain) is given with its context. The data stem from a study of blood T cell repertoires in COVID-19. Study details: From T cells, B-cell-depleted T cells, or PBMCs came the material, which was cDNA or gDNA.

Original analysis: Scientists estimated how many nucleated cells there were by amplifying reference gene primers. The method was immunoSEQ multiplex PCR; TCRdb's version includes in-frame clones alone and lacks a portion of them. That table is the source of V, J and clone size, and D and trimming were worked out from the DNA. Here the sample spans 200,000 to 250,000 clones, roughly 85% being singletons. The length of the CDR3 is 16 residues. CDR1 SGHTS and CDR2 YDEGEE come from the germline V gene. Losses at the gene ends were 3 bases for V and 0 bases for J; bases not matched to a gene: 8. Recruited during active infection, patients (from Seattle) were subsequently followed longitudinally.

What was sequenced was peripheral blood. The chain couples TRBV5-8 to TRBJ1-2, with 7 bases aligning to TRBD1. The clonotype comes from a woman between 65 and 79 years old with COVID-19, enrolled during active disease. CDR3 loop: CASSWGDSPANYGYTF. The CDR3 DNA is TGTGCCAGCAGCTGGGGGGACAGCCCAGCTAACTATGGCTACACCTTC. Filled out from reference TRBV5-8 and TRBJ1-2, the complete variable domain reads EAGVTQSPTHLIKTRGQQATLRCSPISGHTSVYWYQQALGLGLQFLLWYDEGEERNRGNFPPRFSGRQFPNYSSELNVNALELEDSALYLCASSWGDSPANYGYTFGSGTRLTVV.